This is a list of T cell receptor beta chains from one sample in a study of beta chain features in type 1 diabetes. Profiled with immunoSEQ multiplex PCR; TCRdb holds only in-frame clones, not every one. There are roughly 300,000 clones in the sample; around 13% occur only once, and approximately 6.7% lies in the top ten. The specimen was central memory CD4+ T cells from blood. All receptors derive from a young man in good health. Both conserved end residues are part of each CDR3. D genes are given only for firm matches. Clone size is shown for a subset of rows, as once, few, many or a class of expanded clone.

v_call	j_call	d_call	clone_size	cdr3_aa	cdr3_nt
TRBV5-1	TRBJ2-1	NA	NA	CASSLVLNEQFF	TGCGCCAGCAGCTTGGTTCTAAATGAGCAGTTCTTC
TRBV10-1	TRBJ2-7	NA	NA	CASSESGSYEQYF	TGCGCCAGCAGTGAGTCAGGGTCCTACGAGCAGTACTTC
TRBV9	TRBJ2-1	NA	NA	CASSVGVKGVWVNEQFF	TGTGCCAGCAGCGTAGGAGTAAAGGGGGTTTGGGTCAATGAGCAGTTCTTC
TRBV30	TRBJ1-2	NA	NA	CAWNGPLYGYTF	TGTGCCTGGAATGGTCCCCTGTATGGCTACACCTTC
TRBV6-5	TRBJ1-5	TRBD1	few	CASSLTGDQPQHF	TGTGCCAGCAGCCTCACAGGGGATCAGCCCCAGCATTTT
TRBV18	TRBJ2-7	NA	many	CASSVGRLPYEQYF	TGTGCCAGCTCAGTGGGAAGACTACCCTACGAGCAGTACTTC
TRBV30	TRBJ1-2	NA	NA	CAWSVRRRYGYTF	TGTGCCTGGAGTGTCCGCAGGCGCTATGGCTACACCTTC
TRBV11-2	TRBJ2-1	NA	few	CASSLLGGGEQFF	TGTGCCAGCAGCTTATTGGGGGGAGGTGAGCAGTTCTTC
TRBV7-9	TRBJ1-2	NA	NA	CASSFGWEDTF	TGTGCCAGCAGCTTCGGTTGGGAGGACACCTTC
TRBV27	TRBJ2-1	NA	many	CASSLSVYRNNEQFF	TGTGCCAGCAGTTTATCCGTCTACAGGAACAATGAGCAGTTCTTC
TRBV9	TRBJ2-3	NA	NA	CASSVDGTDTQYF	TGTGCCAGCAGCGTAGACGGCACAGATACGCAGTATTTT
TRBV6-5	TRBJ1-2	NA	few	CASSYSGRNYGYTF	TGTGCCAGCAGTTACTCGGGGAGGAACTATGGCTACACCTTC
TRBV4-3	TRBJ2-2	TRBD1	few	CASSQEPGGGELFF	TGCGCCAGCAGCCAAGAACCAGGGGGCGGGGAGCTGTTTTTT
TRBV7-3	TRBJ1-2	NA	NA	CASSPDKNYGYTF	TGTGCCAGCAGCCCTGACAAGAACTATGGCTACACCTTC
TRBV7-2	TRBJ2-1	NA	NA	CASSLREKGEQFF	TGTGCCAGCAGCTTAAGGGAGAAGGGTGAGCAGTTCTTC